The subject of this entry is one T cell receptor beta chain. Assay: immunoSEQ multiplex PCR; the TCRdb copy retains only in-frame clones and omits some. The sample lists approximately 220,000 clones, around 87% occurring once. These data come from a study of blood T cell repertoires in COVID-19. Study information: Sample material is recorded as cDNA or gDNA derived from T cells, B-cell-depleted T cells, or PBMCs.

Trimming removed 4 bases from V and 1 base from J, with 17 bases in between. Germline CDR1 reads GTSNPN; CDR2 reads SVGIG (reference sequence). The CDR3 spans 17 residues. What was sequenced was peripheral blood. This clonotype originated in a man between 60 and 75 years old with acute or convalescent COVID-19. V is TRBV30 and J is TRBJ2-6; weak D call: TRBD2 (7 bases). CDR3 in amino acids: CAWIRGAGRSGANVLTF. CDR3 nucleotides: TGTGCCTGGATTCGGGGGGCAGGGCGGTCTGGGGCCAACGTCCTGACTTTC.